This TCR beta chain was found in a study of blood T cell repertoires in COVID-19. Study background: Spain, Italy and the United States supplied samples that represented acute and convalescent COVID-19. Sources were T cells, B-cell-depleted T cells, or PBMCs; the material itself was cDNA or gDNA.

Original data processing: Estimation of nucleated cell counts was performed using reference gene primer amplification. Libraries were prepared by immunoSEQ multiplex PCR; TCRdb keeps only in-frame clonotypes and omits some of them. That table gives V, J and clone size, and the DNA gave D and trimming. The repertoire holds under 250,000 clones, around four fifths seen once, with 8.5% to 10% in the top ten. This CDR3 is built from 13 residues. The ends were cut back, 3 bases at V and 3 bases at J, with 9 bases in the middle. This receptor was obtained from a man in his forties or fifties with active or convalescent COVID-19. Sequences were obtained from peripheral blood. The chain is built from TRBV12-3 or TRBV12-4 and TRBJ2-7, with D possibly being TRBD1 (5 bases). The CDR3 DNA reads as TGTGCCAGCAGTTTGTGGCAGGGCTACGAGCAGTACTTC. Its protein product is CASSLWQGYEQYF.